Listed below are T cell receptor beta chains from one sample, sequenced in a study of blood T cells in healthy people across ages. TCRdb reprocessed the 5' RACE reads with MiXCR, giving one entry per CDR3 protein. Here the sample spans over 1,500,000 distinct CDR3 sequences, 49% being singletons. The specimen sequenced was blood. Every receptor here comes from a woman between 35 and 50 years old in good health. Both conserved end residues are part of each CDR3. The D gene is left open where the match is weak. Expanded clones are given a class, and other clones once, few, many or no size at all.

abundance: -
v_gene: TRBV5-1
j_gene: TRBJ1-2
d_gene: TRBD1
CDR3nt: TGCGCCAGCAGCTTTGGACTGAGACAGGGAGGCTATGGCTACACCTTC
CDR3aa: CASSFGLRQGGYGYTF

abundance: -
v_gene: TRBV6-1
j_gene: TRBJ2-5
d_gene: -
CDR3nt: TGTGCCAGCAGTGAATGGCAACTCCAAGAGACCCAGTACTTC
CDR3aa: CASSEWQLQETQYF

abundance: few
v_gene: TRBV27
j_gene: TRBJ2-7
d_gene: TRBD1
CDR3nt: TGTGCCAGCAGCGCCCCCCACAGGGGGTTATCCTACGAGCAGTACTTC
CDR3aa: CASSAPHRGLSYEQYF

abundance: once
v_gene: TRBV7-2
j_gene: TRBJ2-3
d_gene: -
CDR3nt: TGTGCCAGCAGCTTTTCTTCTGGGGTGGGAGCAGATACGCAGTATTTT
CDR3aa: CASSFSSGVGADTQYF

abundance: -
v_gene: TRBV6-5
j_gene: TRBJ2-5
d_gene: TRBD2
CDR3nt: TGTGCCAGCAGTGCCACTAGCGGGCACCCGGCGGAGACCCAGTACTTC
CDR3aa: CASSATSGHPAETQYF

abundance: -
v_gene: TRBV5-1
j_gene: TRBJ2-3
d_gene: -
CDR3nt: TGCGCCAGCAGCTTGGGGACCATCACAGATACGCGGTATTTT
CDR3aa: CASSLGTITDTRYF

abundance: -
v_gene: TRBV28
j_gene: TRBJ2-1
d_gene: TRBD1
CDR3nt: TGTGCCAGCAGTTTGTTAGGGGGCTCAGTCAATGAGCAGTTCTTC
CDR3aa: CASSLLGGSVNEQFF

abundance: -
v_gene: TRBV7-9
j_gene: TRBJ2-1
d_gene: -
CDR3nt: TGTGCCAGCAGCTTAGAAGTCAGTGCGCGCTCCTACAATGAGCAGTTCTTC
CDR3aa: CASSLEVSARSYNEQFF

abundance: -
v_gene: TRBV20-1
j_gene: TRBJ1-1
d_gene: TRBD1
CDR3nt: TGCAGTGCCAGACCTGGGACAGGGCGGGACACTGAAGCTTTCTTT
CDR3aa: CSARPGTGRDTEAFF

abundance: -
v_gene: TRBV29-1
j_gene: TRBJ2-7
d_gene: -
CDR3nt: TGCACGTTGTGGGGGGGGCTCGCGTCCTACGAGCAGTACTTC
CDR3aa: CTLWGGLASYEQYF

abundance: few
v_gene: TRBV28
j_gene: TRBJ2-5
d_gene: -
CDR3nt: TGTGCCAGCAGTTTCGGCCAGGGTTGGAAGACCCAGTACTTC
CDR3aa: CASSFGQGWKTQYF

abundance: -
v_gene: TRBV20-1
j_gene: TRBJ2-1
d_gene: TRBD1
CDR3nt: TGCAGTGCCCCGGGACAGACCTTTTACGAGCAGTTCTTC
CDR3aa: CSAPGQTFYEQFF

abundance: -
v_gene: TRBV7-2
j_gene: TRBJ1-2
d_gene: -
CDR3nt: TGTGCCAGCAGCTTCGGCCCGGGACGGCCTATCGACCGTTTCACCTTC
CDR3aa: CASSFGPGRPIDRFTF

abundance: -
v_gene: TRBV20-1
j_gene: TRBJ2-5
d_gene: TRBD2
CDR3nt: TGCGGTGCTAGAGGTCGACTAGCCGGAGAGACCCAGTACTTC
CDR3aa: CGARGRLAGETQYF

abundance: once
v_gene: TRBV28
j_gene: TRBJ1-4
d_gene: -
CDR3nt: TGTGCCAGCAGTTTATACCGGAGGGCGTTCTCTAATGAAAAACTGTTTTTT
CDR3aa: CASSLYRRAFSNEKLFF

abundance: -
v_gene: TRBV4-2
j_gene: TRBJ1-1
d_gene: -
CDR3nt: TGTGCCAGCAGCCAAACCCGGGGGGGGAACACTGAAGCTTTCTTT
CDR3aa: CASSQTRGGNTEAFF

abundance: once
v_gene: TRBV5-1
j_gene: TRBJ2-1
d_gene: TRBD2
CDR3nt: TGCGCCAGCAGCTTGGCCCAGGTGACTAGCGGGTCCTCCTACAATGAGCAGTTCTTC
CDR3aa: CASSLAQVTSGSSYNEQFF

abundance: -
v_gene: TRBV4-3
j_gene: TRBJ2-3
d_gene: TRBD2
CDR3nt: TGCGCCAGCAGCCAAGAATGGAGGCGGGGGGTCACAGATACGCAGTATTTT
CDR3aa: CASSQEWRRGVTDTQYF

abundance: -
v_gene: TRBV29-1
j_gene: TRBJ1-1
d_gene: -
CDR3nt: TGCAGCCTGAAGGTGGAGGGCCACACTGAAGCTTTCTTT
CDR3aa: CSLKVEGHTEAFF

abundance: -
v_gene: TRBV6-2/TRBV6-3
j_gene: TRBJ2-1
d_gene: -
CDR3nt: TGTGCCAGCAGTTACGATGCGGCTAGCGTAGGAACCAATGAGCAGTTCTTC
CDR3aa: CASSYDAASVGTNEQFF

abundance: once
v_gene: TRBV29-1
j_gene: TRBJ1-2
d_gene: -
CDR3nt: TGCAGCGGGGGCCCGCTATACTATGGCTACACCTTC
CDR3aa: CSGGPLYYGYTF

abundance: -
v_gene: TRBV12-3/TRBV12-4
j_gene: TRBJ1-5
d_gene: -
CDR3nt: TGTGCCAGCAGTCCCGAGGGGTGGAGCAATCAGCCCCAGCATTTT
CDR3aa: CASSPEGWSNQPQHF

abundance: many
v_gene: TRBV7-9
j_gene: TRBJ1-2
d_gene: -
CDR3nt: TGTGCCAGTAGTAGGGCAGCGAACTATGGCTACACCTTC
CDR3aa: CASSRAANYGYTF

abundance: -
v_gene: TRBV29-1
j_gene: TRBJ1-2
d_gene: TRBD1
CDR3nt: TGCAGCGTTGAAAGGGGGCTCAGCTATGGCTACACCTTC
CDR3aa: CSVERGLSYGYTF

abundance: few
v_gene: TRBV27
j_gene: TRBJ2-3
d_gene: TRBD2
CDR3nt: TGTGCCAGCAGGCCGGGGGGTCGTGGGAATACGCAGTATTTT
CDR3aa: CASRPGGRGNTQYF

abundance: -
v_gene: TRBV20-1
j_gene: TRBJ1-2
d_gene: TRBD1
CDR3nt: TGCAGTGCTAGAGATCTGGCAGGGGGCTACTATGGCTACACCTTC
CDR3aa: CSARDLAGGYYGYTF

abundance: -
v_gene: TRBV7-9
j_gene: TRBJ1-1
d_gene: -
CDR3nt: TGTGCCAGCAGCCGCGACAGGAATTATGAGAACACTGGAGCTTTCTTT
CDR3aa: CASSRDRNYENTGAFF

abundance: -
v_gene: TRBV20-1
j_gene: TRBJ2-5
d_gene: -
CDR3nt: TGCAGTGCTAGAGAGGGTTACCAAGAGACCCAGTACTTC
CDR3aa: CSAREGYQETQYF

abundance: few
v_gene: TRBV7-2
j_gene: TRBJ1-2
d_gene: -
CDR3nt: TGTGCCAGCAGCAATAGACCTCAGGGGTTAGACTATGGCTACACCTTC
CDR3aa: CASSNRPQGLDYGYTF

abundance: -
v_gene: TRBV28
j_gene: TRBJ2-5
d_gene: TRBD1
CDR3nt: TGTGCCAGCAGGGACCGCCGGGACAGGGAGACCCAGTACTTC
CDR3aa: CASRDRRDRETQYF

abundance: -
v_gene: TRBV25-1
j_gene: TRBJ2-5
d_gene: -
CDR3nt: TGTGCCAGCAGTTCCCTCTTGGGGAGCCAAGAGACCCAGTACTTC
CDR3aa: CASSSLLGSQETQYF

abundance: -
v_gene: TRBV28
j_gene: TRBJ2-5
d_gene: -
CDR3nt: TGTGCCACCTCGGGGCCCGGGAGAGAGACCCAGTACTTC
CDR3aa: CATSGPGRETQYF

abundance: -
v_gene: TRBV7-8
j_gene: TRBJ2-5
d_gene: TRBD1
CDR3nt: TGTGCCAGCAGCCCGGGACAGGGGGTAGTAGAGACCCAGTACTTC
CDR3aa: CASSPGQGVVETQYF

abundance: few
v_gene: TRBV6-2/TRBV6-3
j_gene: TRBJ2-5
d_gene: -
CDR3nt: TGTGCCAGCAGCGGGGCGGCAGCCCAAGAGACCCAGTACTTC
CDR3aa: CASSGAAAQETQYF

abundance: few
v_gene: TRBV6-6
j_gene: TRBJ2-7
d_gene: -
CDR3nt: TGTGCCAGCAGCCCCTACGTCCCCTACGAGCAGTACTTC
CDR3aa: CASSPYVPYEQYF

abundance: -
v_gene: TRBV28
j_gene: TRBJ2-7
d_gene: TRBD1
CDR3nt: TGTGCCAGCAGTTTACTAGGACAGGGAGTCGACGAGCAGTACTTC
CDR3aa: CASSLLGQGVDEQYF

abundance: -
v_gene: TRBV28
j_gene: TRBJ2-3
d_gene: TRBD1
CDR3nt: TGTGCCAGCAGAACAGGGGGCGGCCTCACAGATACGCAGTATTTT
CDR3aa: CASRTGGGLTDTQYF

abundance: -
v_gene: TRBV20-1
j_gene: TRBJ1-2
d_gene: TRBD1
CDR3nt: TGCAGTGCTAGAGATGCGGGCAGGGGGGAGTATGGCTACACCTTC
CDR3aa: CSARDAGRGEYGYTF

abundance: many
v_gene: TRBV7-2
j_gene: TRBJ2-7
d_gene: -
CDR3nt: TGTGCCAGCAGCTTAACCCCCTACGAGCAGTACTTC
CDR3aa: CASSLTPYEQYF

abundance: -
v_gene: TRBV29-1
j_gene: TRBJ2-1
d_gene: -
CDR3nt: TGCAGCGGGGGTGAGGATGAGCAGTTCTTC
CDR3aa: CSGGEDEQFF

abundance: -
v_gene: TRBV27
j_gene: TRBJ2-5
d_gene: TRBD2
CDR3nt: TGTGTCAGCAGTCCGTCAACTAGCGGCGGATTACAAGAGACCCAGTACTTC
CDR3aa: CVSSPSTSGGLQETQYF

abundance: once
v_gene: TRBV11-2
j_gene: TRBJ2-1
d_gene: TRBD2
CDR3nt: TGTGCCAGCAACCTCGGGGGGGACAATGAGCAGTTCTTC
CDR3aa: CASNLGGDNEQFF